Each of the 27 T cell receptor beta chains below was sequenced from the same sample in a study of blood T cell repertoires in COVID-19 (dated by TCRdb to 2018 to 2020). Libraries were made using the immunoSEQ multiplex PCR assay. Entries here come from immuneACCESS through TCRdb and include only in-frame sequences with V and J called. Some clones fail to appear in such tables; in the studies checked, an unresolved V gene covers under half of the shortfall, and the cause of the remainder is unknown. Within this sample are roughly 29,000 clones, with about 90% of them counted one time only. The ten largest clones represent over 8.5% of the sample. The sequencing input was peripheral blood. The receptors come from a human donor in a cohort sampled during active COVID-19.

The chain couples TRBV5-1 to TRBJ2-2; D is possibly TRBD1 (6 bases). Trimming took 0 bases from V and 4 from J, leaving 16 bases between them. In germline, CDR1 is SGHRS, CDR2 YFSETQ. The CDR3 totals 17 residues. CDR3 sequence reads: CASSLATTGIGTGELFF. As DNA, the CDR3 is TGCGCCAGCAGCTTGGCCACAACAGGGATCGGCACCGGGGAGCTGTTTTTT.

V gene TRBV9 combines with J gene TRBJ1-2, with 10 bases aligning to TRBD1. Per the germline V gene, CDR1 is SGDLS and CDR2 is YYNGEE. The CDR3 extends over 15 amino acids. With V trimmed by 4 bases and J by 2 bases, 5 bases remained unmatched. DNA of the CDR3: TGTGCCAGCAGCCCCGAGGGACAGGGGAACTATGGCTACACCTTC. Translation: CASSPEGQGNYGYTF.

The CDR3 nucleotides are TGTGCCAGCTCAACAAATCTAGCGCGGGAGACCCAGTACTTC. Amino acid sequence: CASSTNLARETQYF. The rearrangement links TRBV18 to TRBJ2-5; maybe TRBD2 (6 bases). Germline lookup yields CDR1 KGHSH and CDR2 LQKENI. The CDR3 has 14 amino acids. The V end was cut by 5 bases, the J end by 5 bases, with 15 bases between.

The rearrangement uses TRBV18 and TRBJ2-7; TRBD1 aligns across 9 bases. This CDR3 comprises 14 residues. With 2 bases clipped from V and 5 bases from J, the junction kept 4 bases outside the gene matches. The germline CDR1 and CDR2 sequences are KGHSH and LQKENI. The CDR3 DNA is TGTGCCAGCTCACCAACACAGGGGGCAAACGAGCAGTACTTC. Its translation is CASSPTQGANEQYF.

This clone was observed once. CDR3 amino acids: CASSPPTSGTYEQYF. CDR3 nucleotide sequence: TGTGCCAGCAGCCCGCCGACTAGCGGAACCTACGAGCAGTACTTC. The chain is built from TRBV7-9 and TRBJ2-7; 9 bases agree with TRBD2. CDR1 and CDR2 (germline): SEHNR, FQNEAQ (reference sequence). The CDR3 consists of 15 residues. The ends lost 5 bases at V and 2 bases at J; junction bases unmatched: 7.

The CDR3 spells CASSYSRRLAVSTDTQYF. CDR3 nucleotide sequence: TGTGCCAGCAGTTACTCGAGAAGACTAGCGGTCTCCACAGATACGCAGTATTTT. The V and J genes are TRBV6-2 or TRBV6-3 and TRBJ2-3; 9 bases are shared with TRBD2. The J segment lost 2 bases and the V segment lost 0 bases, leaving 9 bases of the junction unmatched. Germline values: CDR1 MNHEY, CDR2 SVGEGT. The CDR3 spans 18 residues.

The chain combines TRBV11-2 with TRBJ2-2; no definite D call. CDR1 is SGHAT, CDR2 FQNNGV, per germline. V was pared by 4 bases and J by 8 bases, with 11 bases between. The CDR3 length is 13 residues. In DNA, the CDR3 is TGTGCCAGCAGCTCGCTGAGGTCGGGGGAGCTGTTTTTT. This sequence encodes CASSSLRSGELFF.

This clone has a single count. The chain links TRBV4-2 to TRBJ2-1, with TRBD2 matching over 7 bases. Germline CDR1 LGHNA, CDR2 YNFKEQ. Unmatched junction bases numbered 5, after V lost 0 bases and J lost 0 bases. The CDR3 covers 17 residues. The CDR3 protein is CASSQDPGGSSYNEQFF. The CDR3 DNA is TGTGCCAGCAGCCAAGATCCTGGCGGGAGCTCCTACAATGAGCAGTTCTTC.

As concerns this clone: A junction boundary mismatches the germline segment, possibly from a read error. This chain connects TRBV7-7 to TRBJ2-5, with 10 bases aligning to TRBD2. CDR3 size: 15 residues. CDR1 is SSHAT, CDR2 FNYEAQ, per germline (reference sequence). CDR3 sequence: CASSLRASGGETQYF. DNA of the CDR3: TGTGCTAGCAGCTTACGGGCTAGCGGGGGCGAGACCCAGTACTTC.

The V gene is TRBV19, the J gene TRBJ1-6; TRBD1 agrees at 7 bases. CDR1 and CDR2 (germline): LNHDA, SQIVND (reference sequence). This CDR3 has 15 residues. Unmatched junction bases numbered 9, after V lost 7 bases and J lost 6 bases. CDR3 in DNA: TGTGCCAGTAACCGGGACAGCTCGCTTAATTCACCCCTCCACTTT. Translating gives CASNRDSSLNSPLHF.

V is TRBV3-1 (or the pseudogene TRBV3-2) and J is TRBJ2-7; D is perhaps TRBD1 (6 bases). Trimming cost V 2 bases and J 2 bases, with 10 bases left between them. CDR3 length equals 14 residues. Per germline, CDR1 LGHDT and CDR2 YNNKEL (reference sequence). CDR3 sequence reads: CASSQTGNTYEQYF. Here the CDR3 DNA reads TGTGCCAGCAGCCAAACAGGGAATACCTACGAGCAGTACTTC.

The CDR3 DNA reads as TGTGCCAGCAGCTTCCAGCTTGGGGATAGTCGGGGGAATGAGCAGTTCTTC. Translated: CASSFQLGDSRGNEQFF. The V and J genes are TRBV7-6 and TRBJ2-1; possibly TRBD2 for D (6 bases). The V and J ends lost 3 bases and 7 bases respectively, with 22 bases between them. CDR3 size: 17 residues. CDR1 and CDR2 (germline): SGHVS, FNYEAQ.

The chain employs TRBV7-2 and TRBJ2-7, with 11 bases aligning to TRBD2. The V segment lost 3 bases and the J segment 4 bases; nucleotides outside the gene matches: 14. The V gene's germline CDR1 is SGHTA and CDR2 FQGNSA. The CDR3 extends over 18 amino acids. The CDR3 DNA reads TGTGCCAGCAGCTTCCCACTACCTAGCGGGGGGACACTTTACGAGCAGTACTTC. Its translation is CASSFPLPSGGTLYEQYF.

This chain links TRBV5-6 with TRBJ1-1; the match to TRBD1 covers 10 bases. Germline V gene data show CDR1 as SGHDT and CDR2 as YYEEEE. J was trimmed by 4 bases and V by 9 bases; bases with no gene match: 6. The CDR3 is made up of 13 amino acids. The CDR3 loop reads CAIGTGDGTEAFF. CDR3 coding DNA: TGTGCCATCGGGACAGGGGACGGCACTGAAGCTTTCTTT.

This chain connects TRBV7-6 to TRBJ2-7, with D perhaps matching TRBD1 (6 bases). This CDR3 comprises 15 residues. Germline V CDR1 and CDR2: SGHVS, FNYEAQ. Trimming pared 1 base from V and 6 bases from J, leaving 16 bases between. The CDR3 spells CASSLGQDRTGEQYF. The CDR3, as DNA: TGTGCCAGCAGCTTAGGACAGGACCGAACGGGCGAGCAGTACTTC.

This clone has more than one count but fewer than ten. The chain's CDR3 is CASSFMGTGNEKLFF. DNA of the CDR3: TGTGCCAGCAGTTTCATGGGTACGGGTAATGAAAAACTGTTTTTT. The chain couples TRBV27 to TRBJ1-4; D is undetermined. Deletions cut 3 bases from V and 4 bases from J, with 12 bases between. Germline V gene sequence: CDR1 MNHEY, CDR2 SMNVEV (reference sequence). The CDR3 is 15 residues long.

The V and J genes are TRBV18 and TRBJ2-3; D is perhaps TRBD1 (7 bases). The CDR3 consists of 15 residues. The V gene lost 4 bases and the J gene lost 0 bases, with 11 bases spanning the gap. Germline V gives CDR1 KGHSH, CDR2 LQKENI. The CDR3 here is CASSLQGGSTDTQYF. The CDR3 DNA sequence: TGTGCCAGCTCACTTCAGGGGGGTAGCACAGATACGCAGTATTTT.

The rearrangement links TRBV11-2 to TRBJ1-3; D is uncertain. Germline V gene sequence: CDR1 SGHAT, CDR2 FQNNGV. CDR3 size: 17 residues. The V end was cut by 1 base, the J end by 0 bases, with 13 bases between. The CDR3 sequence is CASSLGIQSRSGNTIYF. In DNA form, the CDR3 reads TGTGCCAGCAGCTTAGGTATCCAGTCACGCTCTGGAAACACCATATATTTT. The complete variable domain, with remaining parts taken from reference TRBV11-2 and TRBJ1-3, reads EAGVAQSPRYKIIEKRQSVAFWCNPISGHATLYWYQQILGQGPKLLIQFQNNGVVDDSQLPKDRFSAERLKGVDSTLKIQPAKLEDSAVYLCASSLGIQSRSGNTIYFGEGSWLTVV.

The chain recombines TRBV11-2 with TRBJ1-2, with D unresolved. Looked up from germline, CDR1 is SGHAT and CDR2 is FQNNGV. The CDR3 runs 14 residues. The germline V and J ends were trimmed by 0 bases and 5 bases, with 10 bases remaining between them. The CDR3 nucleotides read TGTGCCAGCAGCTTAGATCCGGGAGAATATGGCTACACCTTC. Protein sequence: CASSLDPGEYGYTF. Looking up the rest from reference TRBV11-2 and TRBJ1-2 gives the full variable domain: EAGVAQSPRYKIIEKRQSVAFWCNPISGHATLYWYQQILGQGPKLLIQFQNNGVVDDSQLPKDRFSAERLKGVDSTLKIQPAKLEDSAVYLCASSLDPGEYGYTFGSGTRLTVV.

V is TRBV11-3 and J is TRBJ2-1; 7 nucleotides line up with TRBD2. Germline CDR1 reads SGHNT; CDR2 reads YENEEA. The CDR3 sequence is 17 residues long. The ends lost 0 bases at V and 6 bases at J; junction bases unmatched: 11. CDR3 DNA sequence: TGTGCCAGCAGCTTAGAGGGGACCGTGACGGGGGGCAATGAGCAGTTCTTC. As protein: CASSLEGTVTGGNEQFF.

This chain connects TRBV30 to TRBJ2-3, with TRBD2 identical over 8 bases. CDR1 is GTSNPN, CDR2 SVGIG, per germline (reference sequence). The CDR3 length is 15 residues. J gave up 0 bases and V 0 bases, and 2 bases lay outside the gene matches. CDR3 residues: CAWSVLAGSTDTQYF. The CDR3 nucleotides are TGTGCCTGGAGTGTTTTAGCGGGGAGCACAGATACGCAGTATTTT.

V and J are TRBV5-5 and TRBJ2-2; 10 nucleotides align to TRBD1. Germline assignment: CDR1 SGHKS and CDR2 YYEKEE (reference sequence). V shed 4 bases, J shed 4 bases, and the junction held 7 bases outside the gene matches. The CDR3 totals 16 residues. This chain's CDR3 is CASSPTGGAGTGELFF. The CDR3, as DNA: TGTGCCAGCAGCCCGACAGGGGGCGCTGGCACCGGGGAGCTGTTTTTT. The full variable domain, in which reference TRBV5-5 and TRBJ2-2 provide the parts outside the CDR3, is DAGVTQSPTHLIKTRGQQVTLRCSPISGHKSVSWYQQVLGQGPQFIFQYYEKEERGRGNFPDRFSARQFPNYSSELNVNALLLGDSALYLCASSPTGGAGTGELFFGEGSRLTVL.

The chain employs TRBV6-5 and TRBJ2-7; TRBD1 matches at 10 bases. The V gene end was trimmed by 7 bases and the J gene end by 2 bases; junction bases not matched to a gene: 8. The CDR3 extends over 15 amino acids. Per germline, CDR1 MNHEY and CDR2 SVGAGI. The CDR3 here is CASTSRDRGTYEQYF. The CDR3 coding sequence is TGTGCCAGCACCAGCCGGGACAGGGGCACCTACGAGCAGTACTTC.

The chain is built from TRBV6-5 and TRBJ1-4; TRBD1 matches at 8 bases. The CDR3 length is 15 residues. Germline trimming cut 6 bases from V and 7 bases from J; bases unmatched to any gene: 10. Germline CDR1 MNHEY, CDR2 SVGAGI. The CDR3, as DNA: TGTGCCAGCAGCTACGTGCAGGGGGCGAGTGAAAAACTGTTTTTT. This encodes CASSYVQGASEKLFF.

The chain links TRBV30 to TRBJ1-1, with D possibly TRBD1 on 5 matching bases. Germline assignment: CDR1 GTSNPN and CDR2 SVGIG (reference sequence). CDR3 length: 19 amino acids. V lost 0 bases, J lost 4 bases, and 27 bases lay in between. CDR3 DNA: TGTGCCTGGAGTGTACTTGGGGACGGTGATAGAGGAGGGGCCACTGAAGCTTTCTTT. Its translation is CAWSVLGDGDRGGATEAFF.

The CDR3 nucleotides are TGTGCCAGCAGCTCAATACAGGGGGCCTACGAGCAGTACTTC. Protein product: CASSSIQGAYEQYF. The chain joins TRBV7-2 to TRBJ2-7, with TRBD1 matching over 8 bases. V lost 4 bases to trimming and J lost 2 bases; unmatched junction nucleotides: 4. The length of the CDR3 is 14 residues. Germline CDR1 SGHTA, CDR2 FQGNSA.

The chain carries TRBV3-1 (or the pseudogene TRBV3-2) and TRBJ1-3; D call uncertain. V dropped 4 bases and J dropped 4 bases, with 17 bases sitting between them. Germline CDR1 reads LGHDT; CDR2 reads YNNKEL (reference sequence). This CDR3 spans 16 amino acids. This CDR3 is CASSPLISRAGNTIYF. In nucleotides, the CDR3 is TGTGCCAGCAGCCCTCTAATTTCGAGGGCAGGAAACACCATATATTTT.